Listed here are 24 T cell receptor beta chains from one sample, sequenced in a study of CD8 T cells in Susac syndrome. It was with random hexamers that about 0.45 to 1 ug RNA was reverse transcribed. One entry per CDR3 protein results from TCRdb running MiXCR on the immunoSEQ multiplex PCR reads. The sample records 250,000 or so distinct CDR3 sequences, roughly 93% being singletons. Sequenced: CD4+ T cells from PBMCs. The source is a human donor with multiple sclerosis.

With regard to this clonotype: One junction end disagrees with the germline gene, perhaps due to a read error. The chain combines TRBV4-1 with TRBJ2-1; D might be TRBD1 (6 bases). The CDR3 covers 16 residues. CDR1 MGHRA and CDR2 YSYEKL come from the germline V gene. The CDR3, as DNA: TGCACCAGCAGCCAAGCCGGCAGGGGCGACTACAATGAGCAGTTCTTC. Amino acid sequence: CTSSQAGRGDYNEQFF.

The CDR3 bases are TGTGCCAGCAGCCAAGACCCGGGACTAAACACAGATACGCAGTATTTT. Residues: CASSQDPGLNTDTQYF. The chain uses TRBV3-1 and TRBJ2-3, with 7 bases lining up with TRBD2. This CDR3 is 16 amino acids long. V was clipped by 0 bases and J by 2 bases; unmatched bases: 5. CDR1 LGHDT and CDR2 YNNKEL come from the germline V gene (reference sequence).

The V call is TRBV4-1, the J call TRBJ2-7, with a tentative D call TRBD1 (6 bases). From germline, CDR1 is MGHRA and CDR2 YSYEKL. The CDR3 sequence is 13 residues long. Between the trimmed V and J ends, which lost 1 base and 6 bases, there was a span of 10 bases. The CDR3 protein is CASSQGWGREQYV. DNA for the CDR3: TGCGCCAGCAGCCAAGGTTGGGGGCGCGAGCAGTACGTC.

This rearrangement joins TRBV3-1 to TRBJ2-4; the match to TRBD2 covers 9 bases. Germline V gene data show CDR1 as LGHDT and CDR2 as YNNKEL (reference sequence). V shed 5 bases and J 4 bases; nucleotides not matched to a gene: 3. The CDR3 is 14 residues long. In DNA form, the CDR3 reads TGTGCCAGCAGCTTGGCGGGAGGGAAAAACATTCAGTACTTC. Protein sequence: CASSLAGGKNIQYF.

This clonotype was observed once. The V call is TRBV2, the J call TRBJ2-2, with TRBD1 as a possible D gene (5 bases). Deletions cut 2 bases from V and 6 bases from J, with 13 bases between. CDR3 size: 15 residues. CDR1 and CDR2 (germline): SNHLY, FYNNEI. The CDR3 reads CASSEQGRVAGELFF. CDR3 nucleotide sequence: TGTGCCAGCAGTGAACAGGGCAGGGTGGCCGGGGAGCTGTTTTTT.

This clonotype was counted once. The CDR3 DNA sequence: TGTGCCAGCAGCTTAGGAGCCGGGACAAGTGAAGCTTTCTTT. Encoded protein: CASSLGAGTSEAFF. The chain combines TRBV7-8 with TRBJ1-1; D is perhaps TRBD1 (6 bases). V was cut by 1 base and J by 7 bases, with 13 bases left in between. Germline V gives CDR1 SGHVS, CDR2 FQNEAQ. CDR3 length equals 14 residues.

V gene TRBV18 combines with J gene TRBJ2-7; no clear D. The CDR3 loop spans 14 amino acids. Germline values: CDR1 KGHSH, CDR2 LQKENI. Deletions cut 1 base from V and 0 bases from J, with 7 bases between. Written as DNA, the CDR3 is TGTGCCAGCTCACCACAGTGGAGCTCCTACGAGCAGTACTTC. It codes for CASSPQWSSYEQYF. The full variable domain, its missing parts supplied by reference TRBV18 and TRBJ2-7, is NAGVMQNPRHLVRRRGQEARLRCSPMKGHSHVYWYRQLPEEGLKFMVYLQKENIIDESGMPKERFSAEFPKEGPSILRIQQVVRGDSAAYFCASSPQWSSYEQYFGPGTRLTVT.

The J gene is TRBJ1-2, the V gene TRBV6-6, with 10 nucleotides matching TRBD1. In germline, CDR1 is MNHNY, CDR2 SVGAGI (reference sequence). This CDR3 is built from 13 residues. V was clipped by 8 bases and J by 0 bases; unmatched bases: 0. The CDR3 DNA is TGTGCCAGCGGACAGGGGGCTAACTATGGCTACACCTTC. This codes for CASGQGANYGYTF.

The chain employs TRBV20-1 and TRBJ1-5; D is unresolved. V shed 3 bases and J shed 6 bases, with 21 bases lying between them. Germline-derived CDR1 and CDR2 are DFQATT and SNEGSKA (reference sequence). The CDR3 extends over 16 amino acids. The CDR3 region has the DNA TGCAGTGCTAGTTGGGGTGCAACTCTGCGGAGTCAGCCCCAGCATTTT. Translated, it gives CSASWGATLRSQPQHF.

The rearrangement links TRBV5-1 to TRBJ2-7; 13 nucleotides match TRBD2. The ends lost 3 bases at V and 5 bases at J; junction bases unmatched: 5. The CDR3 has 15 amino acids. From germline, CDR1 is SGHRS and CDR2 YFSETQ. In nucleotides, the CDR3 is TGCGCCAGCAGCTGGGGACTAGCGGGGAAGGACGAGCAGTACTTC. This codes for CASSWGLAGKDEQYF.

The table lists this clonotype with a count of one. The chain recombines TRBV6-4 with TRBJ2-3; D is tentatively TRBD1 or TRBD2 (7 bases each). Between the trimmed V and J ends, which lost 2 bases and 0 bases, there was a span of 9 bases. This CDR3 region has 15 residues. Germline V gives CDR1 MRHNA, CDR2 SNTAGT. Here the CDR3 reads CASSDQGGSTDTQYF. In DNA, the CDR3 is TGTGCCAGCAGTGACCAGGGGGGGAGCACAGATACGCAGTATTTT.

The chain recombines TRBV6-1 with TRBJ1-1; D unclear. Germline CDR1 is MNHNS and CDR2 is SASEGT. This CDR3 is 12 amino acids long. V gave up 4 bases and J gave up 8 bases, with 11 bases separating them. As DNA, the CDR3 is TGTGCCAGCAGTGTACGGGGAAGGGAAGCTTTCTTT. This codes for CASSVRGREAFF.

The chain recombines TRBV12-3 or TRBV12-4 with TRBJ2-1, with D perhaps TRBD1 or TRBD2 (6 bases each). The CDR3 sequence is 14 residues long. V shed 1 base and J shed 15 bases, with 19 bases lying between them. CDR3 DNA sequence: TGTGCCAGCAGTTTAGGTAGCGTGGGGGCGGAGGGGTTCTTC. Residues: CASSLGSVGAEGFF.

This chain connects TRBV28 to TRBJ2-2, with TRBD2 matching 9 bases. Trimming took 7 bases from V and 0 from J; bases not matched to a gene: 15. This CDR3 has 19 amino acids. Per germline, CDR1 MDHEN and CDR2 SYDVKM. The CDR3 DNA sequence: TGTGCCAGCACTACCGGATGGGCGGGAGGGCTTACGAACACCGGGGAGCTGTTTTTT. Protein: CASTTGWAGGLTNTGELFF. The variable domain in full, with the rest retrieved from reference TRBV28 and TRBJ2-2, is DVKVTQSSRYLVKRTGEKVFLECVQDMDHENMFWYRQDPGLGLRLIYFSYDVKMKEKGDIPEGYSVSREKKERFSLILESASTNQTSMYLCASTTGWAGGLTNTGELFFGEGSRLTVL.

A remark on this clonotype: Sequence at one end of the junction differs from germline and may be a read error. The chain couples TRBV7-7 to TRBJ2-5; weak D call: TRBD1 (6 bases). The CDR3 totals 15 residues. The germline V gene has CDR1 SSHAT and CDR2 FNYEAQ (reference sequence). CDR3 region: CASSLFPTGKETQYF. In nucleotides, the CDR3 is TGTGCTAGCAGCTTATTTCCCACAGGGAAGGAGACCCAGTACTTC.

Notes on this clonotype: The germline gene is not matched at one end of the junction; a read error may be the cause. The V gene is TRBV3-1, the J gene TRBJ2-2, with 10 bases identical to TRBD2. This CDR3 has 15 residues. CDR1 is LGHDT, CDR2 YNNKEL, per germline (reference sequence). Here the CDR3 reads CASSQAGGSAGELFF. CDR3 nucleotide sequence: TGTGCCAGCAGTCAAGCGGGGGGGTCGGCAGGGGAGCTGTTTTTT.

This chain links TRBV7-9 with TRBJ2-1, with TRBD1 identical over 11 bases. V gave up 5 bases and J gave up 4 bases; unmatched junction bases: 7. This CDR3 contains 16 residues. Germline CDR1 and CDR2: SEHNR and FQNEAQ (reference sequence). CDR3 in DNA: TGTGCCAGCAGCAGCACCGGGACAGGGGGTTACAATGAGCAGTTCTTC. It encodes CASSSTGTGGYNEQFF. Filled out from reference TRBV7-9 and TRBJ2-1, the complete variable domain reads DTGVSQNPRHKITKRGQNVTFRCDPISEHNRLYWYRQTLGQGPEFLTYFQNEAQLEKSRLLSDRFSAERPKGSFSTLEIQRTEQGDSAMYLCASSSTGTGGYNEQFFGPGTRLTVL.

The genes are TRBV3-1 and TRBJ2-1; D unresolved. This CDR3 is built from 15 residues. The V gene lost 1 base and the J gene lost 0 bases, with 7 bases spanning the gap. Germline V gene lookup returns CDR1 LGHDT and CDR2 YNNKEL (reference sequence). In DNA, the CDR3 is TGTGCCAGCAGCCAAGCGGTGAGCTCCTACAATGAGCAGTTCTTC. Its protein is CASSQAVSSYNEQFF.

The J gene is TRBJ2-3, the V gene TRBV12-3 or TRBV12-4; maybe TRBD1 (6 bases). The CDR3 has 15 residues. Trimming removed 4 bases from V and 2 bases from J, with 13 bases in between. The CDR3 reads CASSSLTGYTDTQYF. DNA for the CDR3: TGTGCCAGCAGTTCGTTGACAGGATACACAGATACGCAGTATTTT.

This chain links TRBV20-1 with TRBJ2-1; the match to TRBD2 covers 13 bases. The trim removed 4 bases at V and 1 base at J, leaving 7 bases unmatched. CDR1 is DFQATT, CDR2 SNEGSKA, per germline (reference sequence). The CDR3 has 17 residues. CDR3: CSAIPGLAGASYNEQFF. In DNA, the CDR3 is TGCAGTGCTATTCCCGGACTAGCGGGAGCTTCCTACAATGAGCAGTTCTTC.

The chain combines TRBV5-1 with TRBJ1-2, with 8 bases that match TRBD1. Germline V gene data show CDR1 as SGHRS and CDR2 as YFSETQ. This CDR3 has 15 residues. V was pared by 4 bases and J by 4 bases, with 9 bases of the junction left unmatched. CDR3 nucleotides: TGCGCCAGCAGCCAGCGACAGGGGAGGGGCTATGGCTACACCTTC. Its translation is CASSQRQGRGYGYTF.

This chain links TRBV25-1 with TRBJ2-1, with D perhaps TRBD2 (7 bases). CDR1 is MGHDK and CDR2 is SYGVNS in the germline V gene. V lost 1 base and J 7 bases, leaving 14 bases between the germline ends. CDR3 size: 15 residues. CDR3 nucleotides: TGTGCCAGCAGTGAATTCGGGGGGCTGGGGAATGAGCAGTTCTTC. Protein: CASSEFGGLGNEQFF.

The rearrangement uses TRBV24-1 and TRBJ2-1; 7 bases map to TRBD2. This CDR3 has 17 residues. Trimming at V came to 0 bases and at J to 8 bases, leaving 12 bases not matched to a gene. Germline V gene lookup returns CDR1 KGHDR and CDR2 SFDVKD. The CDR3 region is CATSDLRVAGGGDEQFF. The CDR3 region has the DNA TGTGCCACCAGTGATTTGCGGGTCGCTGGCGGGGGAGATGAGCAGTTCTTC.

V and J are TRBV7-9 and TRBJ1-1, with 12 bases aligning to TRBD1. CDR3 length equals 16 residues. CDR1 and CDR2 from the germline V gene are SEHNR and FQNEAQ (reference sequence). Trimming removed 5 bases from V and 11 bases from J; junction bases left unmatched: 15. The DNA for the CDR3 is TGTGCCAGCAGCCAAACGGCCGGGACAGGGGGCGATGGGGCTTTCTTT. Translation gives CASSQTAGTGGDGAFF.